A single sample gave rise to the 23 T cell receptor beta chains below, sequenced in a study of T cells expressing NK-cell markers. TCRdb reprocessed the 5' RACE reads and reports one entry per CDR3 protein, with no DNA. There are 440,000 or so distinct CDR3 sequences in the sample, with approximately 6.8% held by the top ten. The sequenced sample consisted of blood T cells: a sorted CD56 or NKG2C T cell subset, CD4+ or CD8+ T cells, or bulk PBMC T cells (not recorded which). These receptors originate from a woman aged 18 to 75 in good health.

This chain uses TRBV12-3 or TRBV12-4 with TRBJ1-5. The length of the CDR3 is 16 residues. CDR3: CASSFANRYSNQPQHF.

The CDR3 sequence: CSARRTGANTEAFF. The chain uses TRBV20-1 and TRBJ1-1; TCRdb lists TRBD1, though no DNA is available to test this call. CDR1 is DFQATT, CDR2 SNEGSKA, per germline (reference sequence). The CDR3 loop spans 14 amino acids.

The CDR3 spells CSASANYNEQFF. The chain is built from TRBV20-1 and TRBJ2-1; the D call of TRBD2 rests on TCRdb alone, since no DNA is present to check it. Germline V gene sequence: CDR1 DFQATT, CDR2 SNEGSKA (reference sequence). The CDR3 totals 12 residues.

The CDR3 protein is CASSPGTHFNEQFF. The genes are TRBV5-8 and TRBJ2-1; TCRdb selects TRBD2, and the lack of DNA leaves this call unchecked. The length of the CDR3 is 14 residues. Germline V lookup: CDR1 SGHTS, CDR2 YDEGEE.

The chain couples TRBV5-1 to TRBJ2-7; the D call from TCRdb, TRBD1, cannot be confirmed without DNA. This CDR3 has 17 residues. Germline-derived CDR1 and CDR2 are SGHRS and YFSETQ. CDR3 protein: CASSLASGEWINYEQYF. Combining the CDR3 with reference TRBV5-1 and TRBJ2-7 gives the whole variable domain KAGVTQTPRYLIKTRGQQVTLSCSPISGHRSVSWYQQTPGQGLQFLFEYFSETQRNKGNFPGRFSGRQFSNSRSEMNVSTLELGDSALYLCASSLASGEWINYEQYFGPGTRLTVT.

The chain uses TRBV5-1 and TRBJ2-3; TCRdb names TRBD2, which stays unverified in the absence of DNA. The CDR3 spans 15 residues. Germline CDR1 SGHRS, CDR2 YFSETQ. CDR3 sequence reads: CASSSLAFSTDTQYF.

CDR3 in amino acids: CASSQGGDLNTGELFF. V gene TRBV3-1 combines with J gene TRBJ2-2; no DNA is available, so the TRBD1 call from TCRdb remains unchecked. Per germline, CDR1 LGHDT and CDR2 YNNKEL (reference sequence). The CDR3 loop spans 16 amino acids.

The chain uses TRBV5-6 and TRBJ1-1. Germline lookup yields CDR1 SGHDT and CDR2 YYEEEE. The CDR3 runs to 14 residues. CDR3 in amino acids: CASSFLPQNTEAFF. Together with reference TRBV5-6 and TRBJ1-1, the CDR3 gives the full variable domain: DAGVTQSPTHLIKTRGQQVTLRCSPKSGHDTVSWYQQALGQGPQFIFQYYEEEERQRGNFPDRFSGHQFPNYSSELNVNALLLGDSALYLCASSFLPQNTEAFFGQGTRLTVV.

CDR3 loop: CASSPTGPPGAKNIQYF. This chain links TRBV5-1 with TRBJ2-4; TCRdb picks TRBD1, but there is no DNA to check that call. This CDR3 contains 17 residues. CDR1 is SGHRS, CDR2 YFSETQ, per germline.

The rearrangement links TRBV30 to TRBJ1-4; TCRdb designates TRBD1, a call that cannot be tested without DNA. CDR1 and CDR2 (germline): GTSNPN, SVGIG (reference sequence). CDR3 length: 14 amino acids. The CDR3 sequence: CAWSAGQGDEKLFF.

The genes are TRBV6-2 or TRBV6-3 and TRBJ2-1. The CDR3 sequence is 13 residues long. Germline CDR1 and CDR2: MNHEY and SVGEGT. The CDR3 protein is CASSKTGNNEQFF.

The CDR3 region is CASTKGSGIWTGELFF. The chain combines TRBV25-1 with TRBJ2-2; TCRdb picks TRBD2, but there is no DNA to check that call. The CDR3 runs 16 residues. Germline CDR1 reads MGHDK; CDR2 reads SYGVNS.

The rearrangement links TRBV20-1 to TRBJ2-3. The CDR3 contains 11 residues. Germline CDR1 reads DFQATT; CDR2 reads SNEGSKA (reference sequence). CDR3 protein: CSATSADTQYF.

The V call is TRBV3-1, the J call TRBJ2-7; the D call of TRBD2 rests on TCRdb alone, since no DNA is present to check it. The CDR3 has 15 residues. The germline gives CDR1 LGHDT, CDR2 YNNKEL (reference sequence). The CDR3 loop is CASSQESGLGYEQYF.

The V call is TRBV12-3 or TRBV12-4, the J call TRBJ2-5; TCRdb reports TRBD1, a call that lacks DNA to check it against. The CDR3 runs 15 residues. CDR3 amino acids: CASSLGTGTGETQYF.

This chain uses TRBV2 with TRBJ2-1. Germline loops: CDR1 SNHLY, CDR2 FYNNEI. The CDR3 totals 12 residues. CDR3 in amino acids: CASSASYNEQFF.

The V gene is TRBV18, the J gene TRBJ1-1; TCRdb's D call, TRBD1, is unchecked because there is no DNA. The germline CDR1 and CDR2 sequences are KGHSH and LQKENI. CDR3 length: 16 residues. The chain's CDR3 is CASSPGTGGLNTEAFF.

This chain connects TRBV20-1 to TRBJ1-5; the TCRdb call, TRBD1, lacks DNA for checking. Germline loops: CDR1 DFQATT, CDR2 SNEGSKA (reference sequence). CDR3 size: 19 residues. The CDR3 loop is CSARKPTGGSTFSNQPQHF.

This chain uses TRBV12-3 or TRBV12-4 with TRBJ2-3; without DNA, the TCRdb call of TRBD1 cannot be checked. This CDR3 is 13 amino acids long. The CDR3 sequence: CASGGTVADTQYF.

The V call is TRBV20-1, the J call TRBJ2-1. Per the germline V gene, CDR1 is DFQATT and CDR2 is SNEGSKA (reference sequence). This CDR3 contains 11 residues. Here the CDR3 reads CSANTYNEQFF.

CDR3 in amino acids: CASSLTDSRSQPQHF. This chain joins TRBV27 and TRBJ1-5; TCRdb outputs TRBD1, but without DNA this stays unchecked. The CDR3 loop spans 15 amino acids. Looked up from germline, CDR1 is MNHEY and CDR2 is SMNVEV (reference sequence).

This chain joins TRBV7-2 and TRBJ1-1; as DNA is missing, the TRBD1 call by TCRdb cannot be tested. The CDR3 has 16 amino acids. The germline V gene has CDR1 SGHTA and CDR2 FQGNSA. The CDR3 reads CASSLLNRPLNTEAFF.

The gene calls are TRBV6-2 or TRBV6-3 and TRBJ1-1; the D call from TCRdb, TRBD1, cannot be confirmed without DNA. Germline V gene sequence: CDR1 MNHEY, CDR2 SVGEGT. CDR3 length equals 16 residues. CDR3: CASSYSRGRISTEAFF.